The source of this T cell receptor beta chain is a study of T-cell memory formation after mild COVID-19. Study findings and constraints: The study detected some responding clones in pre-infection memory, suggesting cross-reactive memory joined. Second-wave clones reaching peak frequency on day 37 lacked confirmed SARS-CoV-2 specificity. CD4+ contracting clones lay mainly in CM and EM, CD8+ ones in EMRA.

The CDR3 covers 16 residues. V was clipped by 3 bases and J by 8 bases; unmatched bases: 12. The germline V gene encodes CDR1 DFQATT and CDR2 SNEGSKA (reference sequence). Sample barcodes and UMIs were carried by the TCR alpha and TCR beta cDNA libraries that 5'RACE generated with constant-segment primers. From the 5' RACE reads, TCRdb called clonotypes with MiXCR, one entry per CDR3 protein. The table includes approximately 50,000 distinct CDR3 sequences, roughly a tenth detected once. Of note for this clonotype: Its antigen is not known.

The TCR was taken from an adult woman who had mild COVID-19 (a few samples of this study predate the infection). Cell type and time point are not known. The chain has TRBV20-1 and TRBJ2-1; TRBD2 matches 11 bases. What was sequenced was PBMCs or a T cell subset sorted from them (not recorded which). CDR3 DNA sequence: TGCAGTGCTAGCATATCTAGCGGGGGGACTTCGGATGAGCAGTTCTTC. Encoded protein: CSASISSGGTSDEQFF.